This T cell receptor beta chain appears in the sequencing data of a study of long-term antiretroviral therapy in people with HIV. Study-wide results and limits: Diversity went up after ART and still fell short of transplant donor controls. Whichever time point was examined, clones expanded before ART dominated the repertoire.

Germline CDR1 and CDR2: ENHRY and SYGVKD. Unmatched junction bases numbered 5, after V lost 5 bases and J lost 2 bases. The CDR3 contains 15 residues. In regard to this clone: The target antigen is unknown.

Survey level was the resolution at which the v3.0 immunoSEQ assay ran. Clones were sequenced by immunoSEQ multiplex PCR, and TCRdb holds only the in-frame ones, with some missing. The sample has 20,000 to 25,000 clones; 65% to 85% are singletons. The sample was unsorted PBMCs, taken around 1.8 years before starting antiretroviral therapy. The chain joins TRBV10-3 to TRBJ1-5; 8 bases are shared with TRBD1. The TCR was taken from a woman aged 40 to 50 with HIV. The CDR3 sequence: CAISQGQDGNQPQHF. The CDR3 DNA reads TGTGCCATCAGTCAGGGACAGGATGGCAATCAGCCCCAGCATTTT.